The next 17 T cell receptor beta chains were all read from a single sample in a study of identical twins (dated by TCRdb to the mid-2010s). Library creation used 5' RACE. The run used an Illumina HiSeq 2000. The raw public data were reprocessed by TCRdb itself: fastp quality trimming at Q25, MiXCR clonotype calling, in-frame beta chains only. Identical CDR3 protein sequences are pooled into one entry, listed with their most common genes and DNA. In this sample the table shows around 500,000 distinct CDR3 sequences, 11% to 15% of which occur a single time. About 0.54% of the sample is held by the ten biggest clonotypes. The same data also went into a second study, on yellow fever vaccine responses in identical twins.

The sample consisted of CD4+ T cells sorted from blood. The receptor set was obtained from a woman aged 18 to 35 in good health.

The chain joins TRBV11-2 to TRBJ2-1, with 8 bases aligning to TRBD2. The germline CDR1 and CDR2 sequences are SGHAT and FQNNGV. This CDR3 has 15 amino acids. V dropped 5 bases and J dropped 5; count of bases not matched to a gene: 8. CDR3 coding DNA: TGTGCCAGCAGCCGGGGGGGGAGAAGAAACAATGAGCAGTTCTTC. Protein: CASSRGGRRNNEQFF.

This clonotype has more than one count but fewer than ten. V gene TRBV28 combines with J gene TRBJ2-5, with a weak D call TRBD2 (5 bases). Germline V gene lookup returns CDR1 MDHEN and CDR2 SYDVKM. The CDR3 totals 14 residues. Trimming pared 2 bases from V and 5 bases from J, leaving 12 bases between. The CDR3 loop reads CASSLGPRGETQYF. The CDR3 region has the DNA TGTGCCAGCAGTTTAGGGCCCAGAGGGGAGACCCAGTACTTC.

This clonotype was seen a few times. The V gene is TRBV11-2, the J gene TRBJ2-3, with D perhaps TRBD2 (5 bases). The CDR3 consists of 16 residues. The germline CDR1 and CDR2 sequences are SGHAT and FQNNGV. Between the trimmed V and J ends, which lost 0 bases and 7 bases, there was a span of 17 bases. CDR3 loop: CASSLDRRLGGYTQYF. The CDR3, as DNA: TGTGCCAGCAGCTTAGATCGGAGACTCGGAGGATATACGCAGTATTTT.

This clonotype was seen repeatedly, ten times or more. The chain combines TRBV29-1 with TRBJ2-1, with 10 bases lining up with TRBD2. The germline V gene has CDR1 SQVTM and CDR2 ANQGSEA. The CDR3 is 14 amino acids. After removal of 3 bases from V and 10 bases from J, the junction contained 9 bases not matched to a gene. The CDR3 coding sequence is TGCAGCGTTGAGCGGGTAGCGGGAGGTTACGAGCAGTTCTTC. It yields the protein CSVERVAGGYEQFF.

This clonotype was observed a few times. The chain has TRBV6-1 and TRBJ2-3; 7 nucleotides align to TRBD2. CDR3 length equals 15 residues. CDR1 MNHNS and CDR2 SASEGT come from the germline V gene. J lost 2 bases, V lost 4 bases, and 6 bases had no gene match. CDR3 bases: TGTGCCAGCAGTGCGGGGGGTCGGGTCACAGATACGCAGTATTTT. Protein product: CASSAGGRVTDTQYF.

This clonotype was counted between two and nine times. The rearrangement joins TRBV19 to TRBJ1-1; D unclear. There are 15 residues in the CDR3. The V gene's germline CDR1 is LNHDA and CDR2 SQIVND (reference sequence). V was shortened by 0 bases and J by 5 bases, with 13 bases between the two germline ends. The CDR3 sequence is CASSIEGFSRTEAFF. The CDR3 DNA is TGTGCCAGTAGTATAGAGGGGTTCTCACGGACTGAAGCTTTCTTT.

There are a few counts of this clonotype. The chain links TRBV4-2 to TRBJ2-1, with 14 bases aligning to TRBD2. The CDR3 totals 15 residues. The junction had 3 bases not matched to a gene; V was cut back by 4 bases and J by 7 bases. Germline V gene sequence: CDR1 LGHNA, CDR2 YNFKEQ. The CDR3 DNA follows: TGTGCCAGCAGCCTGACTAGCGGGAGGGAAAATGAGCAGTTCTTC. This codes for CASSLTSGRENEQFF.

This clonotype was found a few times. The genes are TRBV12-3 or TRBV12-4 and TRBJ2-3, with D perhaps TRBD2 (6 bases). V dropped 1 base and J dropped 2 bases, with 13 bases sitting between them. This CDR3 contains 16 residues. CDR3 in DNA: TGTGCCAGCAGTTTAGGGAGGGAACTCTACACAGATACGCAGTATTTT. Protein product: CASSLGRELYTDTQYF.

The V and J genes are TRBV12-3 or TRBV12-4 and TRBJ2-7, with 7 bases identical to TRBD1. The CDR3 consists of 14 residues. The trim removed 1 base at V and 5 bases at J, leaving 5 bases unmatched. The CDR3 DNA follows: TGTGCCAGCAGTTTAGTCCGGACAGGAAACGAGCAGTACTTC. Its translation: CASSLVRTGNEQYF.

This clonotype occurred many times. The V and J genes are TRBV29-1 and TRBJ2-3, with D hard to call. The CDR3 is 11 amino acids. CDR1 is SQVTM, CDR2 ANQGSEA, per germline. The V and J ends lost 8 bases and 6 bases respectively, with 12 bases between them. CDR3 sequence: CSPSWGDTQYF. CDR3 DNA: TGCAGCCCCTCGTGGGGTGATACGCAGTATTTT.

This clonotype was recorded at least ten times. CDR3 DNA: TGTGCCAGCAGCCAAGGCGACAGGAGCACAGATACGCAGTATTTT. It specifies CASSQGDRSTDTQYF. The rearrangement uses TRBV14 and TRBJ2-3, with a weak D call TRBD1 (6 bases). The CDR3 runs to 15 residues. The germline CDR1 and CDR2 sequences are SGHDN and FVKESK. The ends were cut back, 1 base at V and 0 bases at J, with 8 bases in the middle.

This clonotype occurred many times. The V and J genes are TRBV7-3 and TRBJ2-3; D gene uncertain. CDR3 length equals 13 residues. V dropped 1 base and J dropped 6 bases, with 8 bases sitting between them. The germline V gene has CDR1 SGHTA and CDR2 FQGTGA. CDR3 sequence: CASSLSLADTQYF. The CDR3, as DNA: TGTGCCAGCAGCTTAAGCTTGGCCGATACGCAGTATTTT.

V gene TRBV28 combines with J gene TRBJ2-7, with D possibly being TRBD2 (8 bases). V was cut by 4 bases and J by 3 bases, with 19 bases left in between. CDR1 MDHEN and CDR2 SYDVKM come from the germline V gene. CDR3 size: 16 residues. CDR3 nucleotides: TGTGCCAGCAGTTCGACAGGGCTAGCGGGTAGCTACGAGCAGTACTTC. Amino acids: CASSSTGLAGSYEQYF. The entire variable domain, with the rest obtained from reference TRBV28 and TRBJ2-7, is as follows: DVKVTQSSRYLVKRTGEKVFLECVQDMDHENMFWYRQDPGLGLRLIYFSYDVKMKEKGDIPEGYSVSREKKERFSLILESASTNQTSMYLCASSSTGLAGSYEQYFGPGTRLTVT.

The rearrangement uses TRBV7-2 and TRBJ2-1; D remains ambiguous. The CDR3 loop spans 13 amino acids. The ends were cut back, 4 bases at V and 6 bases at J, with 10 bases in the middle. Germline V lookup: CDR1 SGHTA, CDR2 FQGNSA. The CDR3 DNA reads as TGTGCCAGCAGCTCGGTGGGGATCAATGAGCAGTTCTTC. Its translation is CASSSVGINEQFF.

This clonotype appeared a few times. This chain joins TRBV12-3 or TRBV12-4 and TRBJ1-6; no firm D call. V lost 7 bases, J lost 12 bases, and 10 bases lay in between. The CDR3 is 11 amino acids. CDR3 bases: TGTGCCAGCATTCGAATTGGACCCCTCCACTTT. Amino acid sequence: CASIRIGPLHF.

V and J are TRBV6-6 and TRBJ2-7; tentative D call: TRBD1 (6 bases). Trimming cost V 5 bases and J 4 bases, with 15 bases left between them. The CDR3 is 14 residues long. Germline V lookup: CDR1 MNHNY, CDR2 SVGAGI (reference sequence). The CDR3 reads CASSDPTGNYEQYF. For the CDR3, the DNA is TGTGCCAGCAGTGACCCTACAGGGAATTACGAGCAGTACTTC.

The sample holds a few counts of this clonotype. This chain connects TRBV5-1 to TRBJ1-1, with D unresolved. CDR3 length: 15 residues. Germline V gene data show CDR1 as SGHRS and CDR2 as YFSETQ. The V and J ends lost 0 bases and 1 base respectively, with 10 bases between them. CDR3 region: CASSLELAANTEAFF. The CDR3 DNA follows: TGCGCCAGCAGCTTGGAGTTGGCAGCGAACACTGAAGCTTTCTTT.